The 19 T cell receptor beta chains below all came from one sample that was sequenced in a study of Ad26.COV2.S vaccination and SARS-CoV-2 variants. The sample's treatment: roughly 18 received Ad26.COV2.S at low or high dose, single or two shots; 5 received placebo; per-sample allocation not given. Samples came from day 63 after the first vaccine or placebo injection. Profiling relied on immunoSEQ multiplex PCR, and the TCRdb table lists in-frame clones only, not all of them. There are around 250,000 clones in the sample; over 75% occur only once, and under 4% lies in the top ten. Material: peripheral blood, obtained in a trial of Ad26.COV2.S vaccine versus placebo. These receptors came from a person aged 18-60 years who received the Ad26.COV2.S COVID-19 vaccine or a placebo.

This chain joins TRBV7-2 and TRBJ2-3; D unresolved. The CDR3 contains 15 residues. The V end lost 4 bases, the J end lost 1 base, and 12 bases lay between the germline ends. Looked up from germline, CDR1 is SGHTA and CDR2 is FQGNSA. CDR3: CASSSQPSRTDTQYF. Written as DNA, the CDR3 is TGTGCCAGCAGCTCCCAGCCCAGCCGCACAGATACGCAGTATTTT.

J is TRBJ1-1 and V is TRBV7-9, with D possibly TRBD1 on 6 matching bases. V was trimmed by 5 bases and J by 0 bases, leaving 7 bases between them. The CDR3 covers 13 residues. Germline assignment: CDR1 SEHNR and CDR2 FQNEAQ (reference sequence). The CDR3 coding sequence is TGTGCCAGCAGCAGGGGGGTGAACACTGAAGCTTTCTTT. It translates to CASSRGVNTEAFF.

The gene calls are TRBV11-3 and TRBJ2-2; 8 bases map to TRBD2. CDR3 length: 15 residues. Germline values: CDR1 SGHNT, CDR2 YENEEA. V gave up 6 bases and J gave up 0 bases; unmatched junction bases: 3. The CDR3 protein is CASRRGAANTGELFF. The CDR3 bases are TGTGCCAGCAGGCGGGGGGCCGCGAACACCGGGGAGCTGTTTTTT.

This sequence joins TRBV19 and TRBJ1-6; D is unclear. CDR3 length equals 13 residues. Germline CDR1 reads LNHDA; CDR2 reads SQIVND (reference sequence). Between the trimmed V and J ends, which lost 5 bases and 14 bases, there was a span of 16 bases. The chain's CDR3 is CASSEPGLTTLHF. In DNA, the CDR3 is TGTGCCAGTAGTGAACCGGGTTTAACGACCCTCCACTTT.

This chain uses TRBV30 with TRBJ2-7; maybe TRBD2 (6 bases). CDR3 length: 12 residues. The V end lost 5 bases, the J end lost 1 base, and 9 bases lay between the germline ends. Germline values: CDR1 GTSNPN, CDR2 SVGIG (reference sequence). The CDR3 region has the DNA TGTGCCTGGGGGGGACTTTCCTACGAGCAGTACTTC. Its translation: CAWGGLSYEQYF.

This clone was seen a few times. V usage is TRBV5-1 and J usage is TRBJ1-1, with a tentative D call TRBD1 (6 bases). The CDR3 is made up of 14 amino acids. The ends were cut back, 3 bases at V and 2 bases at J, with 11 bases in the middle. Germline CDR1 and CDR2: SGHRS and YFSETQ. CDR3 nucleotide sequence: TGCGCCAGCAGCTCACTACAGGGAAACACTGAAGCTTTCTTT. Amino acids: CASSSLQGNTEAFF.

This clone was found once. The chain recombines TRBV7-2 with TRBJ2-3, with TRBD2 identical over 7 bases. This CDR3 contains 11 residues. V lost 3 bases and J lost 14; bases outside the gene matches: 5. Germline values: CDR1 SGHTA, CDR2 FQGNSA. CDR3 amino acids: CASSLGGTSYF. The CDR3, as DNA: TGTGCCAGCAGCTTGGGAGGGACGTCGTATTTT. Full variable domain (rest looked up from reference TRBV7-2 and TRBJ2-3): GAGVSQSPSNKVTEKGKDVELRCDPISGHTALYWYRQSLGQGLEFLIYFQGNSAPDKSGLPSDRFSAERTGGSVSTLTIQRTQQEDSAVYLCASSLGGTSYFGPGTRLTVL.

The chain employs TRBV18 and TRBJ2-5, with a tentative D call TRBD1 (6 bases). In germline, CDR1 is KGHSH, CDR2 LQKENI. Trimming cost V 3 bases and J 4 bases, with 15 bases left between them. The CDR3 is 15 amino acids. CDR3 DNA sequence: TGTGCCAGCTCACCGAGAGAAACAGGGAGAGAGACCCAGTACTTC. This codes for CASSPRETGRETQYF.

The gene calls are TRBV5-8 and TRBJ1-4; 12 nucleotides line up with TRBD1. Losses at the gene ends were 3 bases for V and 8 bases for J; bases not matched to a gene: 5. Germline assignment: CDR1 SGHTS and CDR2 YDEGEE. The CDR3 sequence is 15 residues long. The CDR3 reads CASSWGQGAEEKLFF. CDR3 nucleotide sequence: TGTGCCAGCAGCTGGGGACAGGGGGCGGAGGAAAAACTGTTTTTT.

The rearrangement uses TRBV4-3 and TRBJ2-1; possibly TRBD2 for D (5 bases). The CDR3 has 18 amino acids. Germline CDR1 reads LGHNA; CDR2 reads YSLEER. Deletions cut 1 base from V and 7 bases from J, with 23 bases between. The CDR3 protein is CASSQVTLSLAGRNEQFF. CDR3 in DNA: TGCGCCAGCAGCCAAGTTACCCTTAGTCTAGCCGGTCGGAATGAGCAGTTCTTC.

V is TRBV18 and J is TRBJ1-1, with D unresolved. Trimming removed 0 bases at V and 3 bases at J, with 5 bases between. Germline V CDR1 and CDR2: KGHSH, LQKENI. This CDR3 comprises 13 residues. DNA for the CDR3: TGTGCCAGCTCACCACCAAGTTACACTGAAGCTTTCTTT. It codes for CASSPPSYTEAFF.

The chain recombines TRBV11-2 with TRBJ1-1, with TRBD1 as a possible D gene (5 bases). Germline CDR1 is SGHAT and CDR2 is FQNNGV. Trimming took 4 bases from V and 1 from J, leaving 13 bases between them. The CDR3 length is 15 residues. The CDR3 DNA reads TGTGCCAGCAGCTCCCGAGCAGGGTGGAACACTGAAGCTTTCTTT. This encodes CASSSRAGWNTEAFF.

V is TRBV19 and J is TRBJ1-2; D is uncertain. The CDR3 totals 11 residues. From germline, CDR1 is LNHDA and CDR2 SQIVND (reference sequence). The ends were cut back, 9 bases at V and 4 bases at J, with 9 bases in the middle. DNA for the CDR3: TGTGCCAGCAGCGTCTCCTATGGCTACACCTTC. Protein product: CASSVSYGYTF.

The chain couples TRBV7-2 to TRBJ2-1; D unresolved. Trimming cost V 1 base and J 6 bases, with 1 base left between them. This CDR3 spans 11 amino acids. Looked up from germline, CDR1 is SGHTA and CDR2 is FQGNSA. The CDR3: CASSLVNEQFF. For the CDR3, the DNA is TGTGCCAGCAGCTTAGTCAATGAGCAGTTCTTC.

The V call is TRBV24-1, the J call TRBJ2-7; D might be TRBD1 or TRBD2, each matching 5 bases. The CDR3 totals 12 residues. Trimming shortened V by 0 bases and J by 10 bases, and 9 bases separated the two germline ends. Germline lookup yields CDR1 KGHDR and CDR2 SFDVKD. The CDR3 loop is CATSDLEGIQYF. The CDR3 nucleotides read TGTGCCACCAGTGATTTGGAGGGGATCCAGTACTTC.

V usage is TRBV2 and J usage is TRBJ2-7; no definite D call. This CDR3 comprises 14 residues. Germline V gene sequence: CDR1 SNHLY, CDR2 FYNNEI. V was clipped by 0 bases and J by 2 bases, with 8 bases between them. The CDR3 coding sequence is TGTGCCAGCAGTGAAGCCGACGGCGCCTACGAGCAGTACTTC. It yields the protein CASSEADGAYEQYF.

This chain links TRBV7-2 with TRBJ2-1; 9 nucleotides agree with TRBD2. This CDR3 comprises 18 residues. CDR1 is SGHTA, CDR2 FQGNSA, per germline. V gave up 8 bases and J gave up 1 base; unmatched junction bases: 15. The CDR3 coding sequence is TGTGCCAGCGTAAGGGGACTGAAAGCGGGAGGTTCCTACAATGAGCAGTTCTTC. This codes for CASVRGLKAGGSYNEQFF.

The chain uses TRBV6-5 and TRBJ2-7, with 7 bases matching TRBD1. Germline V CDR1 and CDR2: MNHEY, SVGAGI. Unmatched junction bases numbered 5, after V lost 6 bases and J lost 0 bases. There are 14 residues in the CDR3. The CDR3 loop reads CASRPGQSSYEQYF. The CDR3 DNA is TGTGCCAGCAGGCCGGGACAGAGCTCCTACGAGCAGTACTTC.

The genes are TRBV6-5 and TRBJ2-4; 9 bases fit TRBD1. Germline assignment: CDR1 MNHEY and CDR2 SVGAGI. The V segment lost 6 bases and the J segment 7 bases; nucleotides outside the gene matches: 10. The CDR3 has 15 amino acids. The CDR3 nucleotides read TGTGCCAGCAGCCCCCCCCGGGACAGGGCTAACATTCAGTACTTC. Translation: CASSPPRDRANIQYF.